A single sample gave rise to the 24 T cell receptor beta chains below, sequenced in a study of early T cells in non-severe SARS-CoV-2 infection (dated by TCRdb to the early 2020s). Library creation used 5' RACE. TCRdb records NextSeq 500 as the sequencer. TCRdb redid the processing of the public reads, applying fastp at Q25 and MiXCR, and retained in-frame beta chains. Merged by CDR3 protein, the rows form single entries marked with the most common genes and DNA. The sample table lists about 100,000 distinct CDR3 sequences, over 8.5% of them with a count of one. The ten largest clones take up 7.6% of the sample. Sequencing used whole blood. The receptors were gathered from an adult who was a healthcare worker with PCR-confirmed SARS-CoV-2 infection or an uninfected control (not recorded which).

Comments on this clonotype: A much larger clonotype is one base distant, so this may be a read error. V gene TRBV12-3 or TRBV12-4 combines with J gene TRBJ2-1; 9 bases are a match to TRBD1. V lost 5 bases and J lost 7; bases outside the gene matches: 12. The CDR3 is 16 residues long. CDR3 protein: CASSAPGQGRLNEQFF. CDR3 nucleotides: TGTGCCAGCAGTGCGCCCGGACAGGGGAGGTTGAATGAGCAGTTCTTC.

The sample holds many counts of this clonotype. The chain recombines TRBV20-1 with TRBJ2-7; 10 bases line up with TRBD2. With V trimmed by 1 base and J by 6 bases, 6 bases remained unmatched. This CDR3 contains 14 residues. Germline values: CDR1 DFQATT, CDR2 SNEGSKA (reference sequence). The CDR3: CSARVKREGVEQYF. CDR3 DNA sequence: TGCAGTGCTAGAGTGAAGCGGGAGGGAGTCGAGCAGTACTTC.

The rearrangement joins TRBV7-3 to TRBJ2-5, with TRBD2 as a possible D gene (6 bases). Germline CDR1 SGHTA, CDR2 FQGTGA. The CDR3 is 15 residues long. V was clipped by 5 bases and J by 4 bases, with 17 bases between them. The DNA of the CDR3 is TGTGCCAGCAGCAAAGGGACTTTATCAGGAGAGACCCAGTACTTC. Its translation: CASSKGTLSGETQYF.

This clonotype was recorded at least ten times. V gene TRBV3-1 combines with J gene TRBJ1-1, with a tentative D call TRBD1 (6 bases). The CDR3 is 13 amino acids. Deletions cut 6 bases from V and 6 bases from J, with 14 bases between. CDR1 is LGHDT and CDR2 is YNNKEL in the germline V gene (reference sequence). This CDR3 reads CASRHRDGAEAFF. The CDR3 DNA is TGTGCCAGCAGACACAGGGATGGAGCTGAAGCTTTCTTT.

This clonotype was found a few times. V usage is TRBV12-3 or TRBV12-4 and J usage is TRBJ1-2, with 9 positions matching TRBD1. With 3 bases clipped from V and 4 bases from J, the junction kept 3 bases outside the gene matches. The CDR3 runs to 14 residues. The DNA of the CDR3 is TGTGCCAGCAGTTTGTGGACAGGGGTCTATGGCTACACCTTC. Its translation: CASSLWTGVYGYTF.

This clonotype has a count of ten or more. V usage is TRBV28 and J usage is TRBJ1-1; 7 nucleotides line up with TRBD1. The germline gives CDR1 MDHEN, CDR2 SYDVKM. The CDR3 is made up of 14 amino acids. The J segment lost 1 base and the V segment lost 5 bases, leaving 4 bases of the junction unmatched. CDR3 sequence (DNA): TGTGCCAGCAGTCCAGGGGGATGGAACACTGAAGCTTTCTTT. It is translated as CASSPGGWNTEAFF.

The table lists this clonotype with many counts. The chain employs TRBV7-9 and TRBJ2-1; D possibly corresponds to TRBD2 (6 bases). The V end lost 5 bases, the J end lost 7 bases, and 21 bases lay between the germline ends. Germline CDR1 SEHNR, CDR2 FQNEAQ (reference sequence). This CDR3 contains 16 residues. In DNA, the CDR3 is TGTGCCAGCAGCCCATTGACGTCGGGAGACGTAAATGAGCAGTTCTTC. As protein: CASSPLTSGDVNEQFF.

The gene calls are TRBV6-2 or TRBV6-3 and TRBJ2-2, with TRBD2 matching over 16 bases. The CDR3 covers 18 residues. Germline CDR1 and CDR2: MNHEY and SVGEGT. V shed 6 bases and J 5 bases; nucleotides not matched to a gene: 9. The CDR3 loop reads CASSGTSGRAVRTGELFF. For the CDR3, the DNA is TGTGCCAGCAGCGGGACTAGCGGGAGGGCAGTGCGGACCGGGGAGCTGTTTTTT.

The chain carries TRBV7-9 and TRBJ1-4, with 7 bases that match TRBD1. V trimming: 8 bases; J trimming: 7 bases; junction bases outside the gene matches: 7. The CDR3 length is 13 residues. Germline values: CDR1 SEHNR, CDR2 FQNEAQ (reference sequence). CDR3 DNA sequence: TGTGCCAGCGTCAGGGGGGGACTTGAAAAACTGTTTTTT. Encoded protein: CASVRGGLEKLFF.

This chain links TRBV7-2 with TRBJ1-1, with 7 bases that match TRBD1. Germline CDR1 and CDR2: SGHTA and FQGNSA. The CDR3 has 14 amino acids. Trimming took 5 bases from V and 6 from J; bases not matched to a gene: 9. The CDR3 here is CASSPRQGLAEAFF. CDR3 bases: TGTGCCAGCAGCCCTAGACAGGGCCTGGCTGAAGCTTTCTTT.

This clonotype was detected many times. The chain has TRBV7-2 and TRBJ2-7; TRBD1 is a possible D gene (6 bases). The CDR3 runs to 12 residues. Germline lookup yields CDR1 SGHTA and CDR2 FQGNSA. V was cut by 5 bases and J by 6 bases, with 11 bases left in between. In nucleotides, the CDR3 is TGTGCCAGCAGCCACAGGGTGAGCGAGCAGTACTTC. Translating it yields CASSHRVSEQYF.

This chain uses TRBV4-1 with TRBJ1-2; 8 bases align to TRBD1. The CDR3 sequence is 15 residues long. V gave up 6 bases and J gave up 3 bases; unmatched junction bases: 9. Per germline, CDR1 MGHRA and CDR2 YSYEKL. In DNA form, the CDR3 reads TGCGCCAGCAGTCATGTTCCAGGGGGCGACTATGGCTACACCTTC. As protein: CASSHVPGGDYGYTF.

The sample holds many counts of this clonotype. The chain is built from TRBV3-1 and TRBJ1-1; D is uncertain. The CDR3 is made up of 14 amino acids. In germline, CDR1 is LGHDT, CDR2 YNNKEL (reference sequence). V lost 1 base and J lost 3, with 9 bases in between. The CDR3 is CASSQGTGDTEAFF. CDR3 in DNA: TGTGCCAGCAGCCAAGGTACTGGGGACACTGAAGCTTTCTTT.

This clonotype was observed at least ten times. The CDR3 DNA sequence: TGCGCCAGCAGCTTCGCGGGCGGGCCCAGCTCCTACAATGAGCAGTTCTTC. This translates into CASSFAGGPSSYNEQFF. This chain connects TRBV5-1 to TRBJ2-1; D perhaps matches TRBD2 (5 bases). The CDR3 has 17 amino acids. Trimming removed 2 bases from V and 0 bases from J, with 15 bases in between. Germline-derived CDR1 and CDR2 are SGHRS and YFSETQ.

This CDR3 is CASSYSTSGVEQFF. DNA for the CDR3: TGTGCCAGCAGTTACTCGACTAGCGGAGTTGAGCAGTTCTTC. The chain links TRBV6-2 or TRBV6-3 to TRBJ2-1; 9 bases agree with TRBD2. Unmatched junction bases numbered 3, after V lost 0 bases and J lost 9 bases. The length of the CDR3 is 14 residues. Germline CDR1 reads MNHEY; CDR2 reads SVGEGT.

This clonotype showed up many times. The gene calls are TRBV18 and TRBJ1-2; weak D call: TRBD1 (5 bases). There are 16 residues in the CDR3. Between the trimmed V and J ends, which lost 2 bases and 4 bases, there was a span of 17 bases. In germline, CDR1 is KGHSH, CDR2 LQKENI. CDR3 in amino acids: CASSPSKQATFYGYTF. The CDR3 region has the DNA TGTGCCAGCTCACCAAGCAAACAGGCTACCTTCTATGGCTACACCTTC.

The sample holds a few counts of this clonotype. V is TRBV20-1 and J is TRBJ2-1, with a tentative D call TRBD2 (5 bases). The CDR3 length is 15 residues. Trimming took 5 bases from V and 8 from J, leaving 22 bases between them. Germline lookup yields CDR1 DFQATT and CDR2 SNEGSKA (reference sequence). CDR3 in amino acids: CSASPGQRLFDEQFF. For the CDR3, the DNA is TGCAGTGCTTCCCCTGGGCAGCGGCTTTTCGATGAGCAGTTCTTC.

This clonotype was recorded many times. The genes are TRBV14 and TRBJ2-7; 12 bases agree with TRBD2. This CDR3 has 16 residues. V shed 2 bases, J shed 2 bases, and the junction held 4 bases outside the gene matches. Germline loops: CDR1 SGHDN, CDR2 FVKESK. The CDR3 nucleotides read TGTGCCAGCAGCCAACTGGGACTAGCGGGTACCTACGAGCAGTACTTC. It is translated as CASSQLGLAGTYEQYF.

This clonotype was counted ten times or more. The chain recombines TRBV6-5 with TRBJ1-1; TRBD1 aligns across 9 bases. The V and J ends lost 4 bases and 4 bases, in that order; junction bases with no gene match: 4. The CDR3 sequence is 14 residues long. Germline V gene sequence: CDR1 MNHEY, CDR2 SVGAGI. CDR3 sequence: CASSLQGAVTEAFF. The CDR3 region has the DNA TGTGCCAGCAGTTTACAGGGGGCGGTCACTGAAGCTTTCTTT.

Many counts were recorded for this clonotype. In nucleotides, the CDR3 is TGTGCCAGCAGGCCACCTAGCGGGAGGGCCTCTGAGCAGTTCTTC. It yields the protein CASRPPSGRASEQFF. The V and J genes are TRBV7-8 and TRBJ2-1; 12 nucleotides match TRBD2. Germline CDR1 is SGHVS and CDR2 is FQNEAQ. The V segment lost 6 bases and the J segment 9 bases; nucleotides outside the gene matches: 9. This CDR3 comprises 15 residues.

This rearrangement joins TRBV5-1 to TRBJ2-1; D remains unclear. Trimming removed 0 bases from V and 0 bases from J, with 7 bases in between. The CDR3 contains 15 residues. Looked up from germline, CDR1 is SGHRS and CDR2 is YFSETQ. In DNA, the CDR3 is TGCGCCAGCAGCTTGGTACCGGGCTCCTACAATGAGCAGTTCTTC. Its translation: CASSLVPGSYNEQFF.

This clonotype was observed a handful of times. The chain joins TRBV9 to TRBJ2-3; the D gene is possibly TRBD2 (6 bases). V lost 4 bases to trimming and J lost 4 bases, with 19 bases between them. Germline CDR1 is SGDLS and CDR2 is YYNGEE. The CDR3 is 16 residues long. CDR3 residues: CASSCALLAGSDTQYF. The CDR3, as DNA: TGTGCCAGCAGCTGCGCCCTGCTCGCGGGATCAGATACGCAGTATTTT.

This clonotype was recorded at least ten times. V is TRBV6-5 and J is TRBJ2-3; D is possibly TRBD1 (6 bases). Trimming cost V 11 bases and J 3 bases, with 18 bases left between them. This CDR3 is built from 14 residues. In germline, CDR1 is MNHEY, CDR2 SVGAGI. The CDR3 loop is CALLRGFRTDTQYF. The CDR3, as DNA: TGTGCCTTACTAAGGGGGTTTCGGACAGATACGCAGTATTTT.

In this sample, this clonotype turned up many times. The rearrangement joins TRBV28 to TRBJ1-5, with no clear D. Trimming shortened V by 10 bases and J by 4 bases, and 17 bases separated the two germline ends. The germline V gene has CDR1 MDHEN and CDR2 SYDVKM. The CDR3 covers 14 residues. CDR3 coding DNA: TGTGCCACCGTGGCCAGTGTACCTAATCAGCCCCAGCATTTT. Its protein is CATVASVPNQPQHF.